This T cell receptor beta chain was sequenced in a study of immune evolution from preneoplasia to lung adenocarcinoma. Per germline, CDR1 SGHTA and CDR2 FQGNSA. Trimming cost V 6 bases and J 3 bases; bases outside gene matches: 10. This CDR3 region has 15 residues. TCRdb keeps only in-frame clones here, not all; method: immunoSEQ multiplex PCR. There are some 5,200 clones in the sample; around three quarters occur only once, and roughly 15% lies in the top ten. The source is a person between 50 and 69 years old with lung adenocarcinoma. The sequenced sample consisted of FFPE normal lung tissue adjacent to the tumor. The chain employs TRBV7-2 and TRBJ2-5; TRBD1 matches at 7 bases. This CDR3 reads CASRRQGRGKETQYF. CDR3 DNA sequence: TGTGCCAGCAGACGACAGGGCCGTGGCAAAGAGACCCAGTACTTC.